The 25 T cell receptor beta chains given below trace back to one sample, sequenced in a study of T cell responses to AZD1222 COVID-19 vaccine. TCRdb's copy holds only in-frame clones and misses some; the assay was immunoSEQ multiplex PCR. In the table there are about 85,000 clones, about 86% of which are singletons. Here the sequenced sample was peripheral blood, taken on day 0 of AZD1222 vaccination. The source is an adult in good health.

CDR3 protein: CASQRGAIPSTDTQYF. In DNA form, the CDR3 reads TGTGCCAGCCAACGGGGGGCGATCCCCAGCACAGATACGCAGTATTTT. This sequence joins TRBV19 and TRBJ2-3; a possible D gene is TRBD2 (7 bases). Trimming stripped 9 bases from V and 0 bases from J, with 19 bases between. The CDR3 contains 16 residues. Germline assignment: CDR1 LNHDA and CDR2 SQIVND (reference sequence).

V usage is TRBV6-6 and J usage is TRBJ1-1, with D perhaps matching TRBD1 (6 bases). This CDR3 comprises 16 residues. The germline V gene encodes CDR1 MNHNY and CDR2 SVGAGI (reference sequence). The V and J ends lost 6 bases and 0 bases respectively, with 17 bases between them. The DNA for the CDR3 is TGTGCCAGCAGGTGGGGGGCAGCTCGAATGAACACTGAAGCTTTCTTT. Protein product: CASRWGAARMNTEAFF.

This clone has a single count. The rearrangement links TRBV7-6 to TRBJ2-5; tentatively, D is TRBD1 (5 bases). This CDR3 spans 14 amino acids. Germline CDR1 and CDR2: SGHVS and FNYEAQ. The V gene lost 2 bases and the J gene lost 2 bases, with 9 bases spanning the gap. CDR3 in DNA: TGTGCCAGCAGCTTACAGGACACACAAGAGACCCAGTACTTC. Translated: CASSLQDTQETQYF.

The rearrangement uses TRBV27 and TRBJ2-7; a possible D gene is TRBD2 (6 bases). Germline-derived CDR1 and CDR2 are MNHEY and SMNVEV (reference sequence). Trimming removed 2 bases at V and 1 base at J, with 12 bases between. The length of the CDR3 is 15 residues. DNA of the CDR3: TGTGCCAGCAGTTTAAGGAGCGGGTTTTCCTACGAGCAGTACTTC. Translation gives CASSLRSGFSYEQYF.

This clone was picked up a small number of times. The DNA for the CDR3 is TGTGCCAGTAGTATAGGACAGGGGATAATGAACACTGAAGCTTTCTTT. Translated: CASSIGQGIMNTEAFF. V is TRBV19 and J is TRBJ1-1; 8 bases agree with TRBD1. The germline CDR1 and CDR2 sequences are LNHDA and SQIVND (reference sequence). This CDR3 contains 16 residues. The trim removed 1 base at V and 0 bases at J, leaving 4 bases unmatched.

This clone appeared a few times. The CDR3 DNA is TGTGCCAGTAGTATAGCAGGGGCGGTCGGGGAGCTGTTTTTT. Translation: CASSIAGAVGELFF. This chain connects TRBV19 to TRBJ2-2; tentative D call: TRBD1 (6 bases). The CDR3 runs to 14 residues. Trimming shortened V by 1 base and J by 7 bases, and 10 bases separated the two germline ends. Germline CDR1 and CDR2: LNHDA and SQIVND (reference sequence).

The chain is built from TRBV7-2 and TRBJ1-2; D unclear. This CDR3 is 11 amino acids long. V was pared by 1 base and J by 3 bases, with 0 bases between. Germline V gives CDR1 SGHTA, CDR2 FQGNSA. The CDR3 DNA sequence: TGTGCCAGCAGCTTAGACTATGGCTACACCTTC. Residues: CASSLDYGYTF. The entire variable domain, with the rest obtained from reference TRBV7-2 and TRBJ1-2, is as follows: GAGVSQSPSNKVTEKGKDVELRCDPISGHTALYWYRQSLGQGLEFLIYFQGNSAPDKSGLPSDRFSAERTGGSVSTLTIQRTQQEDSAVYLCASSLDYGYTFGSGTRLTVV.

The rearrangement uses TRBV5-4 and TRBJ2-7; no reliable D call. The CDR3 extends over 14 amino acids. In germline, CDR1 is SGHNT, CDR2 YYREEE (reference sequence). The V gene lost 1 base and the J gene lost 3 bases, with 11 bases spanning the gap. The CDR3 sequence is CASSLFGVSYEQYF. The CDR3 DNA sequence: TGTGCCAGCAGCTTGTTCGGAGTTAGCTACGAGCAGTACTTC. The variable domain in full, completed from reference TRBV5-4 and TRBJ2-7, reads ETGVTQSPTHLIKTRGQQVTLRCSSQSGHNTVSWYQQALGQGPQFIFQYYREEENGRGNFPPRFSGLQFPNYSSELNVNALELDDSALYLCASSLFGVSYEQYFGPGTRLTVT.

This chain connects TRBV2 to TRBJ2-1; TRBD1 aligns across 7 bases. V lost 6 bases, J lost 1 base, and 9 bases stayed unmatched. CDR1 is SNHLY and CDR2 is FYNNEI in the germline V gene. This CDR3 contains 16 residues. In DNA form, the CDR3 reads TGTGCCAGCAGGCTACAGGGGTCAGGGTCCTACAATGAGCAGTTCTTC. Amino acid sequence: CASRLQGSGSYNEQFF. Using reference TRBV2 and TRBJ2-1 for the parts outside the CDR3, the full variable domain is EPEVTQTPSHQVTQMGQEVILRCVPISNHLYFYWYRQILGQKVEFLVSFYNNEISEKSEIFDDQFSVERPDGSNFTLKIRSTKLEDSAMYFCASRLQGSGSYNEQFFGPGTRLTVL.

CDR3 bases: TGTGCCAGCCGTGGGCTGGGGGGGTCAGATACGCAGTATTTT. Translated, it gives CASRGLGGSDTQYF. The chain is built from TRBV13 and TRBJ2-3, with 7 bases lining up with TRBD2. Germline CDR1 reads PRHDT; CDR2 reads FYEKMQ (reference sequence). J lost 4 bases, V lost 8 bases, and 9 bases had no gene match. The CDR3 contains 14 residues.

The gene calls are TRBV27 and TRBJ1-1, with D possibly TRBD1 on 6 matching bases. V was shortened by 5 bases and J by 4 bases, with 11 bases between the two germline ends. The CDR3 is made up of 13 amino acids. CDR1 and CDR2 from the germline V gene are MNHEY and SMNVEV (reference sequence). This chain's CDR3 is CASSPNRVTEAFF. CDR3 DNA sequence: TGTGCCAGCAGTCCTAACAGGGTCACTGAAGCTTTCTTT.

J is TRBJ1-5 and V is TRBV27, with D tentatively TRBD1 (6 bases). From germline, CDR1 is MNHEY and CDR2 SMNVEV (reference sequence). Trimming removed 2 bases from V and 3 bases from J, with 11 bases in between. This CDR3 comprises 15 residues. The CDR3 coding sequence is TGTGCCAGCAGTTTACTGGGGGCTAACAATCAGCCCCAGCATTTT. As protein: CASSLLGANNQPQHF.

The rearrangement joins TRBV7-2 to TRBJ1-6, with TRBD1 identical over 8 bases. The ends lost 1 base at V and 7 bases at J; junction bases unmatched: 9. This CDR3 has 17 residues. Germline lookup yields CDR1 SGHTA and CDR2 FQGNSA. Here the CDR3 reads CASSLVGLGQANSPLHF. CDR3 DNA sequence: TGTGCCAGCAGCTTAGTAGGATTGGGACAGGCCAATTCACCCCTCCACTTT.

The chain combines TRBV5-1 with TRBJ2-1; 7 bases align to TRBD1. The ends lost 3 bases at V and 7 bases at J; junction bases unmatched: 13. The CDR3 extends over 16 amino acids. CDR1 and CDR2 (germline): SGHRS, YFSETQ. As DNA, the CDR3 is TGCGCCAGCAGCTCCCGGACAGGTACAATCGGGAATGAGCAGTTCTTC. Translated: CASSSRTGTIGNEQFF. The full variable domain, completed using reference TRBV5-1 and TRBJ2-1, is KAGVTQTPRYLIKTRGQQVTLSCSPISGHRSVSWYQQTPGQGLQFLFEYFSETQRNKGNFPGRFSGRQFSNSRSEMNVSTLELGDSALYLCASSSRTGTIGNEQFFGPGTRLTVL.

This chain joins TRBV7-2 and TRBJ1-2; D is ambiguous. The CDR3 contains 13 residues. The V gene's germline CDR1 is SGHTA and CDR2 FQGNSA. With 1 base removed from V and 4 bases from J, the gap between germline ends came to 7 bases. The CDR3 coding sequence is TGTGCCAGCAGCTTAGGAGGGCTCTATGGCTACACCTTC. Encoded protein: CASSLGGLYGYTF.

V and J are TRBV30 and TRBJ1-5, with no clear D. Trimming removed 5 bases from V and 11 bases from J, with 13 bases in between. Germline-derived CDR1 and CDR2 are GTSNPN and SVGIG (reference sequence). The CDR3 is 11 amino acids. The CDR3 coding sequence is TGTGCCTGGGGGGTAGTGGGAGCCCAGCATTTT. It is translated as CAWGVVGAQHF.

The gene calls are TRBV28 and TRBJ2-3; 8 bases match TRBD1. The germline V gene has CDR1 MDHEN and CDR2 SYDVKM. J lost 5 bases, V lost 2 bases, and 6 bases had no gene match. The CDR3 covers 15 residues. CDR3 sequence reads: CASSLRTGIIDTQYF. The CDR3 nucleotides read TGTGCCAGCAGTTTACGGACAGGGATTATAGATACGCAGTATTTT. Looking up the rest from reference TRBV28 and TRBJ2-3 gives the full variable domain: DVKVTQSSRYLVKRTGEKVFLECVQDMDHENMFWYRQDPGLGLRLIYFSYDVKMKEKGDIPEGYSVSREKKERFSLILESASTNQTSMYLCASSLRTGIIDTQYFGPGTRLTVL.

The J gene is TRBJ2-7, the V gene TRBV11-1; 8 positions match TRBD1. The germline CDR1 and CDR2 sequences are SGHAT and FQDESV (reference sequence). Trimming cost V 3 bases and J 2 bases; bases outside gene matches: 9. The CDR3 extends over 16 amino acids. CDR3 in amino acids: CASSFDFGTGPYEQYF. The DNA for the CDR3 is TGTGCCAGCAGCTTTGATTTTGGGACAGGACCCTACGAGCAGTACTTC.

This clone turned up a few times. The rearrangement uses TRBV5-6 and TRBJ2-7, with TRBD1 matching over 9 bases. Germline CDR1 reads SGHDT; CDR2 reads YYEEEE. The CDR3 covers 15 residues. V shed 0 bases and J 3 bases; nucleotides not matched to a gene: 4. The CDR3 reads CASSLGDRVRYEQYF. The CDR3 nucleotides read TGTGCCAGCAGCTTGGGGGACAGGGTTCGCTACGAGCAGTACTTC.

V is TRBV27 and J is TRBJ1-1, with D unresolved. The V end was cut by 8 bases, the J end by 9 bases, with 19 bases between. Germline V gene data show CDR1 as MNHEY and CDR2 as SMNVEV (reference sequence). The CDR3 has 13 residues. CDR3 nucleotide sequence: TGTGCCAGCCGGGAATTAGGTGGCGAGAAAGCTTTCTTT. Amino acids: CASRELGGEKAFF.

In its sample, this clone was seen a few times. This rearrangement joins TRBV18 to TRBJ2-7, with 12 bases identical to TRBD2. V lost 0 bases and J lost 5; bases outside the gene matches: 8. CDR1 and CDR2 from the germline V gene are KGHSH and LQKENI. The CDR3 length is 17 residues. The CDR3 is CASSPPGATSGSNEQYF. DNA of the CDR3: TGTGCCAGCTCACCACCGGGGGCGACTAGCGGGAGCAACGAGCAGTACTTC. Supplemented by reference TRBV18 and TRBJ2-7, the full variable domain reads NAGVMQNPRHLVRRRGQEARLRCSPMKGHSHVYWYRQLPEEGLKFMVYLQKENIIDESGMPKERFSAEFPKEGPSILRIQQVVRGDSAAYFCASSPPGATSGSNEQYFGPGTRLTVT.

This chain uses TRBV2 with TRBJ2-3; 7 bases match TRBD1. Unmatched junction bases numbered 11, after V lost 7 bases and J lost 4 bases. CDR1 is SNHLY, CDR2 FYNNEI, per germline. This CDR3 comprises 15 residues. In DNA, the CDR3 is TGTGCCAGCATCTCCCTTGGGACAGACGCAGATACGCAGTATTTT. Encoded protein: CASISLGTDADTQYF.

The chain has TRBV7-9 and TRBJ1-5; D might be TRBD1 (6 bases). CDR3 size: 14 residues. CDR1 and CDR2 (germline): SEHNR, FQNEAQ (reference sequence). V was pared by 5 bases and J by 4 bases, with 12 bases between. Written as DNA, the CDR3 is TGTGCCAGCAGCGATAGGACAGCTAATCAGCCCCAGCATTTT. As protein: CASSDRTANQPQHF.

The rearrangement links TRBV7-9 to TRBJ1-1; 8 bases agree with TRBD1. Germline CDR1 SEHNR, CDR2 FQNEAQ (reference sequence). The CDR3 consists of 15 residues. V lost 0 bases to trimming and J lost 7 bases; unmatched junction nucleotides: 7. CDR3 sequence reads: CASSLAHRGKGEAFF. The CDR3 nucleotides read TGTGCCAGCAGCTTAGCGCACAGGGGGAAGGGTGAAGCTTTCTTT. Full variable domain (rest looked up from reference TRBV7-9 and TRBJ1-1): DTGVSQNPRHKITKRGQNVTFRCDPISEHNRLYWYRQTLGQGPEFLTYFQNEAQLEKSRLLSDRFSAERPKGSFSTLEIQRTEQGDSAMYLCASSLAHRGKGEAFFGQGTRLTVV.

The rearrangement joins TRBV28 to TRBJ2-5; TRBD2 is a possible D gene (5 bases). The CDR3 contains 15 residues. Germline-derived CDR1 and CDR2 are MDHEN and SYDVKM. V lost 6 bases to trimming and J lost 4 bases, with 18 bases between them. The CDR3 DNA reads TGTGCCAGCAGCCCACTCCCTCGCGGAGGAGAGACCCAGTACTTC. Translated, it gives CASSPLPRGGETQYF. Based on the CDR3 plus reference TRBV28 and TRBJ2-5, the full variable domain is DVKVTQSSRYLVKRTGEKVFLECVQDMDHENMFWYRQDPGLGLRLIYFSYDVKMKEKGDIPEGYSVSREKKERFSLILESASTNQTSMYLCASSPLPRGGETQYFGPGTRLLVL.